The present T cell receptor beta chain was sequenced within a study of cytomegalovirus exposure and HLA in healthy donors. Study-wide results and limits: The likely origin of a cluster of highly shared sequence variants was a sequencing artifact. Most of the CMV-associated TCR beta chains (in a later analysis) appeared to be HLA-restricted.

PCR employed 60 Vbeta and 13 Jbeta primers. Using immunoSEQ multiplex PCR, the repertoire was profiled, and TCRdb retains in-frame clones only, with some absent. Of around 190,000 clones in the sample, over 65% were seen once. Turning to this clone: The antigen is unknown.

Sequenced sample: PBMCs. The sequence was obtained from a young woman in good health and CMV-seronegative.

The CDR3 DNA reads TGTGCCAGCAGCTTAGGGACAGGGGAATGGTTGAACACTGAAGCTTTCTTT. Translating it yields CASSLGTGEWLNTEAFF. The chain combines TRBV13 with TRBJ1-1; TRBD1 aligns across 8 bases. With V trimmed by 0 bases and J by 0 bases, 6 bases remained unmatched. Germline-derived CDR1 and CDR2 are PRHDT and FYEKMQ (reference sequence). The CDR3 loop spans 17 amino acids.